These T cell receptor beta chains were read from a single sample in a study of response to subunit inactivated influenza vaccine. In TCRdb, the RT-PCR reads were re-called with MiXCR into one record per CDR3 protein. The sample shows 550,000 to 800,000 distinct CDR3 sequences, more than 15% of them seen only once. The sample consisted of PBMCs from blood, taken 11 to 12 days after vaccination. The receptors here all came from a man aged 45-65 years who received an inactivated influenza vaccine. Each CDR3 is given with its conserved first and last residue. Fields, in order: V gene, J gene, D gene, clone size, CDR3 DNA, CDR3 protein. A D gene is named only where the DNA matches it firmly. For some rows the clone size is stated as once, few or many, or as a class when expanded; others skip it.

TRBV28	TRBJ1-4	NA	few	TGTGCCAGCAGTTTATCCGGGGGAGGGCTGTTTTTT	CASSLSGGGLFF
TRBV7-2	TRBJ2-7	NA	NA	TGTGCCAGCAGCTTACCGGGGGTCCACGAGCAGTACTTC	CASSLPGVHEQYF
TRBV28	TRBJ1-2	TRBD1	few	TGTGCCAGCAGTTCAGGACAGGGCTCTCCCTATGGCTACACCTTC	CASSSGQGSPYGYTF
TRBV12-3/TRBV12-4	TRBJ1-6	NA	NA	TGTGCCAGCAGTTTAATGGGGTATAATTCACCCCTCCACTTT	CASSLMGYNSPLHF
TRBV9	TRBJ2-5	TRBD2	NA	TGTGCCAGCAGCTGGAGCGGGGGGGCGGGAGAGACCCAGTACTTC	CASSWSGGAGETQYF
TRBV5-1	TRBJ1-3	NA	NA	TGCGCCAGCAGCGCAGGACAGACCTCTGGAAACACCATATATTTT	CASSAGQTSGNTIYF
TRBV6-2/TRBV6-3	TRBJ2-7	NA	NA	TGTGCCAGCAGTTACTCTGTGCAGGCGCCGCAGTACTTC	CASSYSVQAPQYF
TRBV28	TRBJ2-2	TRBD1	NA	TGTGCCAGCAGTTTCCCCCCATGGGGACAGGGGAACACCGGGGAGCTGTTTTTT	CASSFPPWGQGNTGELFF
TRBV20-1	TRBJ2-3	TRBD1	NA	TGCAGTGCTTTGGGACAGGGGGTGCCAGATACGCAGTATTTT	CSALGQGVPDTQYF
TRBV10-3	TRBJ2-7	TRBD1	NA	TGTGCCATCAGCTACACCGGGACAGTCTACGAGCAGTACTTC	CAISYTGTVYEQYF
TRBV7-2	TRBJ2-2	NA	NA	TGTGCCAGCAGCTTTACTCCGGTGCTCGGGGAGCTGTTTTTT	CASSFTPVLGELFF
TRBV28	TRBJ2-5	NA	NA	TGTGCCAGCAGTTTTCGCCAGACCCAAGAGACCCAGTACTTC	CASSFRQTQETQYF
TRBV20-1	TRBJ2-7	TRBD2	NA	TGCTGTGCACGGAACCTAGCGGGCCTTTTCACCTACGAGCAGTACTTC	CCARNLAGLFTYEQYF
TRBV7-2	TRBJ2-4	TRBD1	NA	TGTGCCAGCAGCCAGCAGGGGGTCGGGTCCAAAAACATTCAGTACTTC	CASSQQGVGSKNIQYF
TRBV20-1	TRBJ2-1	TRBD1	few	TGCAGTGCTCCAACCCCTGACAGGGGAACCTACAATGAGCAGTTCTTC	CSAPTPDRGTYNEQFF
TRBV7-3	TRBJ2-1	NA	NA	TGTGCCAGCAGCCCTAGGGCTTGGCCGCACAATGAGCAGTTCTTC	CASSPRAWPHNEQFF
TRBV3-1	TRBJ1-1	NA	few	TGTGCCAGCAGCCAGCGAGGGGGTTCGGGACATGAAGCTTTCTTT	CASSQRGGSGHEAFF
TRBV20-1	TRBJ2-3	NA	NA	TGCAGGGCTACCGGCACAGATACGCAGTATTTT	CRATGTDTQYF
TRBV29-1	TRBJ2-1	NA	few	TGCAGCGGGGCCTGGGTTGAGCAGTTCTTC	CSGAWVEQFF
TRBV7-3	TRBJ1-1	NA	few	TGTGCCAGCAGCTTAATGATGAACACTGAAGCTTTCTTT	CASSLMMNTEAFF
TRBV15	TRBJ2-7	NA	NA	TGTGCCACCAGCAGAGAAGCGGGTTACGAGCAGTACTTC	CATSREAGYEQYF
TRBV20-1	TRBJ2-1	NA	NA	TGCAGTGCCGCCCGAGGGGCAAGGGGGAATGAGCAGTTCTTC	CSAARGARGNEQFF
TRBV7-2	TRBJ2-7	NA	NA	TGTGCCAGCAGCTACGACGTCGAGCAGTACTTC	CASSYDVEQYF
TRBV24-1	TRBJ2-1	TRBD2	few	TGTGCCACCAGTGATCCCATTACTAGCGGGAACAATGAGCAGTTCTTC	CATSDPITSGNNEQFF
TRBV20-1	TRBJ2-3	NA	NA	TGCAGTGCTACAGAAGGTTTTGGGGGAGTCACAGATACGCAGTATTTT	CSATEGFGGVTDTQYF
TRBV23-1	TRBJ1-4	TRBD1	NA	TGCGCCAGCAGTCAGGGGACAGGGGGCAACGAAAAACTGTTTTTT	CASSQGTGGNEKLFF
TRBV13	TRBJ2-1	NA	NA	TGTGCCAGCAGCTTTTCCGGGGGCGCGGGGCTAAATGAGCAGTTCTTC	CASSFSGGAGLNEQFF
TRBV27	TRBJ2-1	NA	NA	TGTGCCAGCAGAACGCTTAGATACAATGAGCAGTTCTTC	CASRTLRYNEQFF
TRBV12-3/TRBV12-4	TRBJ1-1	NA	NA	TGTGCCAGCAACCAGAACAGGGCGGGGGAAGCTTTCTTT	CASNQNRAGEAFF
TRBV7-2	TRBJ2-1	TRBD2	few	TGTGCCAGTAAGACTGATGCGGGAGTGCGAAATGAGCAGTTCTTC	CASKTDAGVRNEQFF
TRBV3-1	TRBJ2-3	TRBD2	few	TGTGCCAGCAGCCAAGATAGGACTAAACCGCGGGGGAGGTCTAGCACAGATACGCAGTATTTT	CASSQDRTKPRGRSSTDTQYF
TRBV7-9	TRBJ2-3	TRBD1	few	TGTGCCAGCGTCTTTGCAGGGGGCTCATCTGATACGCAGTATTTT	CASVFAGGSSDTQYF
TRBV5-1	TRBJ1-1	NA	many	TGCGCCAGCAGCAAGAGGGGACAGAACACTGAAGCTTTCTTT	CASSKRGQNTEAFF
TRBV5-1	TRBJ2-5	TRBD1	few	TGCGCCAGCAGGGGACAGGGGGCTGTAGAGACCCAGTACTTC	CASRGQGAVETQYF
TRBV4-3	TRBJ2-7	NA	NA	TGCGCCAGCAGCCAAGACAGGGGCACCTCGAGGACCTACGAGCAGTACTTC	CASSQDRGTSRTYEQYF
TRBV4-2	TRBJ2-5	TRBD1	many	TGTGCCAGCAGCCTCGGACAGGGGGCCTGGGAGACCCAGTACTTC	CASSLGQGAWETQYF
TRBV3-1	TRBJ2-1	NA	NA	TGTGCCAGCAGCCGCGCTAGCGCTGAGCAGTTCTTC	CASSRASAEQFF
TRBV6-5	TRBJ1-2	NA	few	TGTGCCAGCAGTTACGGAGGGGGGGCAGGGGGCTACACCTTC	CASSYGGGAGGYTF
TRBV7-9	TRBJ1-3	NA	few	TGTGCCAGCAGCTTTTCAAGAAACACCATATATTTT	CASSFSRNTIYF
TRBV18	TRBJ2-3	NA	NA	TGTGCCAGCTCACCAAGGCAAGACCAGACAGATACGCAGTATTTT	CASSPRQDQTDTQYF
TRBV12-3/TRBV12-4	TRBJ1-2	NA	many	TGTGCCAGCAGCTTAGGGGGGTCATATGGCTACACCTTC	CASSLGGSYGYTF
TRBV2	TRBJ2-4	NA	NA	TGTGCCAGCAGGATCGAGACGAGTCGCCACCTAGCCAAAAACATTCAGTACTTC	CASRIETSRHLAKNIQYF
TRBV4-2	TRBJ2-5	TRBD2	NA	TGTGCCAGCAGCCAAGAACCTCTAGCGGGGGAAGAGACCCAGTACTTC	CASSQEPLAGEETQYF
TRBV12-3/TRBV12-4	TRBJ2-7	TRBD1	NA	TGTGCCAGCAGCCATAGCTCCCTGGGGACAGGGGCCTACGAGCAGTACTTC	CASSHSSLGTGAYEQYF
TRBV5-1	TRBJ2-5	NA	NA	TGCGCCAGCAGCAGCACAGGAGAAGAGACCCAGTACTTC	CASSSTGEETQYF
TRBV27	TRBJ2-1	TRBD1	NA	TGTGCTGCGTCAAAGGGACAGGGAGTGGTGGGTGAGCAGTTCTTC	CAASKGQGVVGEQFF
TRBV18	TRBJ2-3	TRBD2	NA	TGTGCCAGCTCAGGGACTAGCGCCTTCACAGATACGCAGTATTTT	CASSGTSAFTDTQYF
TRBV6-6	TRBJ2-5	NA	NA	TGTGCCAGCAGAGCCTATTGGGAAGAGACCCAGTACTTC	CASRAYWEETQYF
TRBV13	TRBJ2-5	NA	NA	TGTGCCAGCAGCTTAACAGCAGCAATGACCCAGGACAGACCAATGGAGACCCAGTACTTC	CASSLTAAMTQDRPMETQYF